The T cell receptor beta chain under discussion was sequenced for a study of blood T cells in healthy people across ages (dated by TCRdb to 2014 to 2015). Context from the whole study: In model experiments, roughly one uniquely barcoded TCR beta cDNA molecule per two T cells was captured by template switching. Donors were grouped into four age groups: young (average 16 years), middle-aged (over 35), aged (about 59) and long-lived (just over 80). The study analyzed two additional independent replicas of 1 million unique cDNA reads from the same blood draw for two donors, one aged 18 to 30 and one aged 80 or older. To track age-related changes in TCR beta repertoire diversity, the study relied on deep sequencing normalized with unique cDNA molecular identifiers. Study-wide conclusions, independent of this receptor: There was a strong correlation between observed TCR beta diversity and the percentage of naive T cells measured by flow cytometry. Since profiling was done on bulk unsorted PBMCs, naive and antigen-experienced compartments could not be conclusively compared. The long-lived group showed more naive CD4+ T cells, fewer expanded clones and increased TCR diversity than the aged group, suggesting age selection. As age increased, observed TCR beta diversity per million T cells dropped in a roughly linear way, and a significant reduction was already evident by age 40. The CMV infection status of donors was not known, potentially confounding age-related changes in expanded clonotypes. Estimates of total diversity based on one million sequenced T cells were considered lower bounds and underestimates.

To note about this clonotype: Its antigen is not yet known. Within one base of it there is no much larger clone, and no base qualities were kept.

Libraries were prepared through 5' RACE. The sequencing machine was an Illumina HiSeq 2500. The second PCR ran for about 7 to 11 cycles and used a J-beta primer mix along with a sample-barcoded 5' primer. A unique molecular identifier was introduced onto each TCR beta cDNA molecule by a template-switch 5' adaptor carrying 12 random nucleotides. At least 2.5 million CDR3-containing paired-end reads were obtained from each sample. All of the RNA was converted into first-strand cDNA using the Mint cDNA synthesis kit, with a TRBC-specific oligonucleotide serving as the primer. Following uracil-DNA glycosylase treatment, a first 18-cycle PCR with universal primers M1SS and BC2_uni_R was performed on all cDNA. The paper's processing steps were these. For normalization, 1 million high-quality reads were randomly selected from each sample, with every read carrying a distinct molecular identifier. Reads with shared molecular identifiers were discarded instead of being binned into consensus sequences. MiTCR, with a Q25 quality threshold and the strictest error-elimination algorithm, was used for CDR3 identification, clonotype clustering and error correction. A nonparametric unseen species model with Euler transformation was used to estimate a lower bound on total TCR beta diversity. TCRdb passed the public sequencing reads through fastp at Q25 and MiXCR, retaining productive beta sequences. Rows matching on CDR3 protein sequence are summarized as one entry with the most common DNA and genes. These V and J calls are TCRdb output, not the study's own analysis. Within this sample are 700,000 to 900,000 distinct CDR3 sequences, with about a quarter of them counted one time only. The top ten constitute approximately 2.9% of the sample.

The CDR3 holds 13 amino acids from the cysteine to the phenylalanine. Only the CDR3 region is kept as DNA, spanning 39 bases read in frame from base 1. Trimming takes 3 bases from V and 1 base from J, and the germline ends sit 7 bases apart. CDR1 and CDR2, per the germline V gene (reference sequence), are DFQATT and SNEGSKA. The roughly 37 donors, aged about 6 to 100 years, were systemically healthy Caucasian individuals from Russia. Each donor gave ten milliliters of peripheral blood, collected into EDTA-treated Vacutainer tubes. PBMCs were isolated by Ficoll-Paque density-gradient centrifugation, with at least 6 million obtained per sample. Total RNA, at least 6 micrograms per sample, was extracted from PBMCs with Trizol reagent. For every donor, an aliquot of PBMCs went through flow cytometry to measure the percentages of naive CD45RAhigh/CD27high T cells. These data were also filed under a second study, of T cells of mothers and their children. From the second report: The donors were nine systemically healthy Caucasian individuals, made up of three mothers and their six children. cDNA synthesis consumed the entire amount of extracted RNA, loaded at about 1.6 ug RNA in each 15 ul reaction. Sample barcodes and 2-4 random nucleotides were added via the M1S primer in the second PCR. Over 9 million TCR beta CDR3 reads came from each mother, compared with around 3 million reads from each child. Thymic selection similarly shapes TCR recombination output in related and unrelated pairs, with minor effect from inherited differences. Normalized repertoire overlap in related mother-child pairs was always slightly higher than in unrelated mother-child pairs, but the difference was never significant. Persistent microchimeric T cell clones were not detected, at a sensitivity of approximately 98 clones per million clonotypes. To look for features that set related mother-child pairs apart from unrelated individuals, the researchers ran deep NGS to compare the TCR beta repertoires of mothers and children. The mean age was 40 +/- 4 years for the mothers and around 11 +/- 4 years for the children. After adapter ligation with NEBNext reagents, the libraries were sequenced on Illumina HiSeq 2000 with 100+100 nt paired-end reads. To prevent cross-contamination, the mother and child libraries were prepared one month apart and sequenced in separate runs. Between roughly 500,000 and 2,100,000 distinct TCR beta clonotypes were identified per donor. Naive TCR beta clonotypes were estimated from low-frequency clonotypes matched to each donor's FACS-determined naive share, without sorting.

Sequencing was performed on blood. The chain joins TRBV20-1 to TRBJ2-1, with no confidently assigned D gene. This receptor was obtained from a boy between 10 and 17 years old in good health. The nucleotide sequence reads as follows: TGCAGTGCTAGCGATGGTTCCTACAATGAGCAGTTCTTC. The resulting protein is CSASDGSYNEQFF.